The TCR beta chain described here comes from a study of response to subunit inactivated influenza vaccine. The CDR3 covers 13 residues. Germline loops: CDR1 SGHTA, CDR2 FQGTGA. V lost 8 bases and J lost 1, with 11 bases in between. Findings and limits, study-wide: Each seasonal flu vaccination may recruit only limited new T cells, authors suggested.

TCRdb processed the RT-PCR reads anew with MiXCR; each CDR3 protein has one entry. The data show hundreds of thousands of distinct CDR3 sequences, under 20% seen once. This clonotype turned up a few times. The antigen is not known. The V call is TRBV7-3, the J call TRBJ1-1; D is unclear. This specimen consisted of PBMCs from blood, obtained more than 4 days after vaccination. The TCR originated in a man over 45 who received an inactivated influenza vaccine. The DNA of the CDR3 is TGTGCCAGCTTAGGGAGGGCGAACACTGAAGCTTTCTTT. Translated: CASLGRANTEAFF.